This T cell receptor (beta chain) was obtained from a study of blood T cells in healthy people across ages. Findings and limits, study-wide: Estimates based on one million T cells were treated as lower bounds.

Primers used in a second PCR of about 7 to 11 cycles were a sample-barcoded 5' primer and a J-beta primer mix. MiXCR, applied by TCRdb to the 5' RACE reads, yields one record per CDR3 protein. The profile shows fewer than 2,000,000 distinct CDR3 sequences, 30% to 35% of them singletons. Drawing of peripheral blood yielded 7.5 to 10 milliliters from each donor. Concerning this clonotype itself: As yet, its antigen is unknown.

The sequenced material came from blood. This receptor was obtained from a young woman in good health.

This CDR3 reads CASRPAGTNTGELFF. CDR3 nucleotide sequence: TGTGCCAGCAGACCAGCGGGAACCAACACCGGGGAGCTGTTTTTT. The chain links TRBV27 to TRBJ2-2; 7 bases fit TRBD2. Germline lookup yields CDR1 MNHEY and CDR2 SMNVEV (reference sequence). The CDR3 spans 15 residues. The junction had 6 bases not matched to a gene; V was cut back by 6 bases and J by 2 bases.